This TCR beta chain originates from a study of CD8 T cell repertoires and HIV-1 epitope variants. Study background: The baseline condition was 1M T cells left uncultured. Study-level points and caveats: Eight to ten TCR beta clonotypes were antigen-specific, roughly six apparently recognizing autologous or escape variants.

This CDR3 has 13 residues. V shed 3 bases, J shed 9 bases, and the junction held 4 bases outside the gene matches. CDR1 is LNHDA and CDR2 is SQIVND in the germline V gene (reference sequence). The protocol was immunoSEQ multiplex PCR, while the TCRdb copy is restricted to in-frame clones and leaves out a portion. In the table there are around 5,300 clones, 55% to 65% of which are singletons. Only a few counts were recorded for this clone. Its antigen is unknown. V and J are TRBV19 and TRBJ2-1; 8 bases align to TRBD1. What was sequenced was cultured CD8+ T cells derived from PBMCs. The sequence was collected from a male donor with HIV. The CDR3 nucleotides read TGTGCCAGTAGTATCTCAGGGGGCGTTGAGCAGTTCTTC. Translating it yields CASSISGGVEQFF.